The 15 T cell receptor beta chains reported below all come from one sample, sequenced in a study of blood T cell repertoires in COVID-19 (dated by TCRdb to about 2020). Library prep was done by the immunoSEQ multiplex PCR assay. The table comes from immuneACCESS by way of TCRdb, which keeps in-frame sequences with V and J called. Part of the clones is missing from these tables; in studies checked, under half for an unresolved V gene and the rest for unknown reasons. The sample data list about 140,000 clones, and 60% to 80% of these were observed just once. The top ten clones comprise roughly 9% of the sample. Sequenced: peripheral blood. The receptors come from a woman aged 50 to 65 with active or convalescent COVID-19.

The chain carries TRBV28 and TRBJ1-5, with D perhaps TRBD1 (5 bases). Trimming pared 4 bases from V and 2 bases from J, leaving 12 bases between. The CDR3 loop spans 15 amino acids. Germline V gene lookup returns CDR1 MDHEN and CDR2 SYDVKM. In DNA form, the CDR3 reads TGTGCCAGCAGTTCGGCGGGGGGACGCAATCAGCCCCAGCATTTT. Its protein is CASSSAGGRNQPQHF.

V is TRBV5-5 and J is TRBJ1-1; 8 bases are shared with TRBD1. This CDR3 region has 13 residues. The germline V gene has CDR1 SGHKS and CDR2 YYEKEE (reference sequence). V shed 2 bases, J shed 8 bases, and the junction held 5 bases outside the gene matches. Here the CDR3 reads CASSFSQGAEAFF. CDR3 nucleotide sequence: TGTGCCAGCAGCTTTTCGCAGGGGGCGGAAGCTTTCTTT.

This clone was picked up a small number of times. V is TRBV15 and J is TRBJ2-7; 10 bases agree with TRBD2. J was trimmed by 1 base and V by 4 bases; bases with no gene match: 13. The CDR3 is 18 amino acids. Germline CDR1 LNHNV, CDR2 YYDKDF (reference sequence). The CDR3 is CATSNPHGELAGSYEQYF. CDR3 DNA: TGTGCCACCAGCAACCCACATGGAGAACTAGCGGGGTCCTACGAGCAGTACTTC.

The chain carries TRBV18 and TRBJ2-1, with 9 nucleotides matching TRBD1. The ends lost 6 bases at V and 1 base at J; junction bases unmatched: 10. Germline V gene lookup returns CDR1 KGHSH and CDR2 LQKENI. This CDR3 is 17 amino acids long. The CDR3 reads CASSLIGQGLSYNEQFF. DNA for the CDR3: TGTGCCAGCTCCCTTATAGGACAGGGGCTATCCTACAATGAGCAGTTCTTC.

CDR3 coding DNA: TGTGCCAGCAGCTTAGTACAGGGACAGGAGCAGTACTTC. Translating gives CASSLVQGQEQYF. The V gene is TRBV7-9, the J gene TRBJ2-7; TRBD1 agrees at 7 bases. CDR1 and CDR2 from the germline V gene are SEHNR and FQNEAQ (reference sequence). The CDR3 is 13 residues long. Trimming took 1 base from V and 7 from J; bases not matched to a gene: 4.

This sequence joins TRBV7-9 and TRBJ2-1; 7 nucleotides align to TRBD2. This CDR3 contains 13 residues. The V and J ends lost 6 bases and 6 bases, in that order; junction bases with no gene match: 5. CDR1 is SEHNR and CDR2 is FQNEAQ in the germline V gene (reference sequence). The CDR3 DNA follows: TGTGCCAGCAGTTGGACTAGGGTCAATGAGCAGTTCTTC. As protein: CASSWTRVNEQFF.

V usage is TRBV5-1 and J usage is TRBJ2-7; 7 bases fit TRBD2. The CDR3 has 14 residues. The V gene end was trimmed by 5 bases and the J gene end by 0 bases; junction bases not matched to a gene: 5. Per germline, CDR1 SGHRS and CDR2 YFSETQ. The CDR3 sequence is CASRETGGSYEQYF. The CDR3 bases are TGCGCCAGCAGGGAAACGGGAGGCTCCTACGAGCAGTACTTC.

This chain connects TRBV4-3 to TRBJ2-3; 8 bases agree with TRBD2. V lost 1 base, J lost 4 bases, and 1 base stayed unmatched. Germline V lookup: CDR1 LGHNA, CDR2 YSLEER. The CDR3 contains 14 residues. In DNA, the CDR3 is TGCGCCAGCAGCCAAGTGCGGGGGGCAGATACGCAGTATTTT. Its protein is CASSQVRGADTQYF.

This chain links TRBV18 with TRBJ2-7; tentatively, D is TRBD2 (5 bases). V was trimmed by 4 bases and J by 3 bases, leaving 10 bases between them. This CDR3 has 13 residues. The germline CDR1 and CDR2 sequences are KGHSH and LQKENI. The CDR3 DNA reads TGTGCCAGCTCACGCGGGCAGAACTACGAGCAGTACTTC. Translated, it gives CASSRGQNYEQYF.

The J gene is TRBJ1-5, the V gene TRBV9; a possible D gene is TRBD1 (6 bases). Germline-derived CDR1 and CDR2 are SGDLS and YYNGEE. V lost 2 bases and J 3 bases, leaving 9 bases between the germline ends. CDR3 size: 14 residues. The CDR3 sequence is CASSVTGTNQPQHF. The CDR3 nucleotides read TGTGCCAGCAGCGTTACAGGGACCAATCAGCCCCAGCATTTT.

The CDR3: CASSATGTSSYNSPLHF. As DNA, the CDR3 is TGTGCCAGCAGCGCTACAGGGACTAGCTCCTATAATTCACCCCTCCACTTT. V is TRBV5-6 and J is TRBJ1-6; D is perhaps TRBD1 (6 bases). The germline V gene has CDR1 SGHDT and CDR2 YYEEEE. The V gene lost 4 bases and the J gene lost 0 bases, with 14 bases spanning the gap. The CDR3 runs to 17 residues.

V and J are TRBV3-1 (or the pseudogene TRBV3-2) and TRBJ2-1, with a possible D match to TRBD1 (6 bases). V lost 6 bases to trimming and J lost 7 bases, with 7 bases between them. Germline CDR1 is LGHDT and CDR2 is YNNKEL (reference sequence). The CDR3 is made up of 11 amino acids. CDR3 nucleotide sequence: TGTGCCAGCAGGGGGGCTAATGAGCAGTTCTTC. Translation: CASRGANEQFF.

The chain joins TRBV27 to TRBJ2-7; 12 bases fit TRBD2. The CDR3 has 16 residues. Germline loops: CDR1 MNHEY, CDR2 SMNVEV (reference sequence). Losses at the gene ends were 7 bases for V and 2 bases for J; bases not matched to a gene: 9. The CDR3 nucleotides are TGTGCCAGCATGGTTGGACTAGCGGGGCCAACCTACGAGCAGTACTTC. This translates into CASMVGLAGPTYEQYF.

The chain recombines TRBV6-2 or TRBV6-3 with TRBJ1-1; tentatively, D is TRBD1 (6 bases). The CDR3 loop spans 14 amino acids. Germline CDR1 and CDR2: MNHEY and SVGEGT. V gave up 5 bases and J gave up 1 base, with 11 bases separating them. The CDR3 coding sequence is TGTGCCAGCAGTCCAGGGACAACGAACACTGAAGCTTTCTTT. Translated, it gives CASSPGTTNTEAFF.

The genes are TRBV5-1 and TRBJ2-5; D is ambiguous. V dropped 0 bases and J dropped 1 base, with 4 bases sitting between them. CDR1 is SGHRS, CDR2 YFSETQ, per germline. The CDR3 has 13 amino acids. Here the CDR3 reads CASSLDIQETQYF. The CDR3 nucleotides are TGCGCCAGCAGCTTGGACATCCAAGAGACCCAGTACTTC.